A selection of T cell receptor beta chains follows, all from one sample in a study of blood T cell repertoires in COVID-19. TCRdb's table, derived via immunoSEQ multiplex PCR, lists solely in-frame clones and lacks some. The sample holds some 50,000 clones, over 70% seen once. Sequenced sample: peripheral blood. These receptors all stem from an older man with acute or convalescent COVID-19. CDR3s include the opening cysteine and the closing phenylalanine or tryptophan. A D gene is named only where the DNA matches it firmly. Clone size is not always given. Where it is, it says once, few, many or a class for expanded clones.

>TRBJ1-1|NA|NA|TRBV5-1
CASRSGGEAFF
TGCGCCAGTCGGTCCGGAGGGGAAGCTTTCTTT
>TRBJ1-2|TRBD1|NA|TRBV9
CASSVRPRGQVEGYTF
TGTGCCAGCAGCGTCCGTCCCAGGGGGCAGGTGGAAGGCTACACCTTC
>TRBJ1-2|NA|NA|TRBV4-2
CASSQEESSRYGYTF
TGTGCCAGCAGCCAAGAGGAGAGCTCTAGGTATGGCTACACCTTC
>TRBJ2-1|TRBD2|NA|TRBV6-5
CASRGGYNEQFF
TGTGCCAGCCGGGGAGGGTACAATGAGCAGTTCTTC
>TRBJ2-3|TRBD2|NA|TRBV6-6
CASSRLAGGDTDTQYF
TGTGCCAGCAGTCGACTAGCGGGAGGGGACACAGATACGCAGTATTTT
>TRBJ1-5|NA|few|TRBV7-9
CASSLGEVQPQHF
TGTGCCAGCAGCCTCGGGGAGGTGCAGCCCCAGCATTTT
>TRBJ1-2|TRBD1|NA|TRBV12-3/TRBV12-4
CASSPAGGSGYTF
TGTGCCAGCAGTCCGGCAGGGGGCAGTGGCTACACCTTC
>TRBJ2-5|NA|NA|TRBV6-2/TRBV6-3
CASSHGETQYF
TGTGCCAGCAGCCACGGGGAGACCCAGTACTTC
>TRBJ1-3|NA|NA|TRBV30
CAWSIRNTIYF
TGTGCCTGGAGTATCAGGAACACCATATATTTT
>TRBJ1-2|NA|NA|TRBV7-9
CASSLGGDGYTF
TGTGCCAGCAGCTTAGGGGGCGACGGCTACACCTTC
>TRBJ2-3|NA|NA|TRBV7-9
CASSLTASTDTQYF
TGTGCCAGCAGCTTAACTGCTAGCACAGATACGCAGTATTTT
>TRBJ1-1|NA|NA|TRBV19
CASKGFDTEAFF
TGTGCCAGTAAGGGGTTCGACACTGAAGCTTTCTTT
>TRBJ2-2|TRBD2|NA|TRBV2
CASSETSANTGELFF
TGTGCCAGCAGTGAAACTAGCGCGAACACCGGGGAGCTGTTTTTT
>TRBJ1-5|NA|NA|TRBV19
CASLQTGLNQPQHF
TGTGCCAGCCTACAGACAGGCCTCAATCAGCCCCAGCATTTT